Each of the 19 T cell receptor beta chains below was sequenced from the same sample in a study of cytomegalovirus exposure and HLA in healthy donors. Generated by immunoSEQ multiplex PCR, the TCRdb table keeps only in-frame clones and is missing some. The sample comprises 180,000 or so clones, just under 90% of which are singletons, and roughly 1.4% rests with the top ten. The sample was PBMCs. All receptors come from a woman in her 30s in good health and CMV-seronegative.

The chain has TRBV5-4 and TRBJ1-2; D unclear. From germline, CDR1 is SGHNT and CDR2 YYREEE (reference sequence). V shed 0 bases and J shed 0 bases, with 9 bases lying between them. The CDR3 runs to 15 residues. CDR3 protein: CASSLVIDTNYGYTF. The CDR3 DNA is TGTGCCAGCAGCTTGGTGATTGACACTAACTATGGCTACACCTTC.

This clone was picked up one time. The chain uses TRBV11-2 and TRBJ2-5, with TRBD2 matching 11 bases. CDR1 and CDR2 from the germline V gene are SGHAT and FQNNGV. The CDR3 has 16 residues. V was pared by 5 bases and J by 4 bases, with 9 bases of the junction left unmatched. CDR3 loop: CASSLFSGGAGETQYF. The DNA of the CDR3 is TGTGCCAGCAGCCTATTTAGCGGGGGGGCCGGAGAGACCCAGTACTTC.

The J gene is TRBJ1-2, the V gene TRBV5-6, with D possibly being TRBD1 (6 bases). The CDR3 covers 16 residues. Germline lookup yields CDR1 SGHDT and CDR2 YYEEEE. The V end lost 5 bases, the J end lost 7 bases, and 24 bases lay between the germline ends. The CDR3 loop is CASRLNPTYRVVGYTF. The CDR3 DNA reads TGTGCCAGCAGACTTAACCCAACCTACAGGGTCGTTGGCTACACCTTC.

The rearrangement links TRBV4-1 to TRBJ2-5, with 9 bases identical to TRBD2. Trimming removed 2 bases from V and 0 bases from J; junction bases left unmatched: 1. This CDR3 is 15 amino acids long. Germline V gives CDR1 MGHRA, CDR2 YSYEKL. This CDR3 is CASSQQRGDQETQYF. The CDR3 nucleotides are TGCGCCAGCAGCCAACAGCGGGGGGACCAAGAGACCCAGTACTTC.

This chain's CDR3 is CASSAPAGTITDTQYF. Written as DNA, the CDR3 is TGTGCCAGCAGCGCCCCGGCCGGGACTATCACAGATACGCAGTATTTT. V is TRBV9 and J is TRBJ2-3; the match to TRBD2 covers 7 bases. This CDR3 comprises 16 residues. From germline, CDR1 is SGDLS and CDR2 YYNGEE. V lost 3 bases to trimming and J lost 2 bases; unmatched junction nucleotides: 9.

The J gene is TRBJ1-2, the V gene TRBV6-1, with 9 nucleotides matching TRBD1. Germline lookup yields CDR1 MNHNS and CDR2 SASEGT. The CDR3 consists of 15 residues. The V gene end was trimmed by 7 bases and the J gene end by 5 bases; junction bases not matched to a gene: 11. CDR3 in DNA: TGTGCCAGCATCGCCGGACAGGGGACGGGATATGGCTACACCTTC. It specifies CASIAGQGTGYGYTF.

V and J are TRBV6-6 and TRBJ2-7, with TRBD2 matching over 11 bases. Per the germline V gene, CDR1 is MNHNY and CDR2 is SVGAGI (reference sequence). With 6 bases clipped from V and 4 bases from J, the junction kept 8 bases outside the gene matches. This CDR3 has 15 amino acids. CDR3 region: CASRPRLAGIYEQYF. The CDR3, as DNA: TGTGCCAGCAGACCGAGACTAGCGGGAATTTACGAGCAGTACTTC.

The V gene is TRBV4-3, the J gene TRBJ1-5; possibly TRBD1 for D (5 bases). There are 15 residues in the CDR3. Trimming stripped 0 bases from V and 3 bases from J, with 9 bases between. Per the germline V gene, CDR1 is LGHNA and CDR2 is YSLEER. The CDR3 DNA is TGCGCCAGCAGCCAAGACCGGGGGAACAATCAGCCCCAGCATTTT. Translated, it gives CASSQDRGNNQPQHF.

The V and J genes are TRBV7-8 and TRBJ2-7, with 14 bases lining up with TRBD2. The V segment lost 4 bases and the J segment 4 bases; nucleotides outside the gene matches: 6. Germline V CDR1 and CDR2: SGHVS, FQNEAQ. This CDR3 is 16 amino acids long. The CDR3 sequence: CASSSPTSGRGYEQYF. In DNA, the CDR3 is TGTGCCAGCAGCTCCCCGACTAGCGGGAGGGGGTACGAGCAGTACTTC.

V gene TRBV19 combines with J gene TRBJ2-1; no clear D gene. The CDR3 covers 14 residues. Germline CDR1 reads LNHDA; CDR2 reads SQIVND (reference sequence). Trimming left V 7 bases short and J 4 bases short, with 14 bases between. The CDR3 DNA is TGTGCCAGTAAGGTGGGCCAGATATACAATGAGCAGTTCTTC. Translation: CASKVGQIYNEQFF.

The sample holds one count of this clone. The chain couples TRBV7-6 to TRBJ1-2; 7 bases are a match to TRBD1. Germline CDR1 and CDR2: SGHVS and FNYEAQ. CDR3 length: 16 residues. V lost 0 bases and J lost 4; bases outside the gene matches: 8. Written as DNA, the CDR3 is TGTGCCAGCAGCTTAGCGCGTGGGGACAGTATCTATGGCTACACCTTC. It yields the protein CASSLARGDSIYGYTF.

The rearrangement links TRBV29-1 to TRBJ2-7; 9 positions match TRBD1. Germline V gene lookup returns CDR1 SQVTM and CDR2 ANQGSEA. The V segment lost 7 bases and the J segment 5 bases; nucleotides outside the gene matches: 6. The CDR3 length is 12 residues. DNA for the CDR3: TGCAGCGCTCTGGACAGGGGCGACGAGCAGTACTTC. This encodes CSALDRGDEQYF.

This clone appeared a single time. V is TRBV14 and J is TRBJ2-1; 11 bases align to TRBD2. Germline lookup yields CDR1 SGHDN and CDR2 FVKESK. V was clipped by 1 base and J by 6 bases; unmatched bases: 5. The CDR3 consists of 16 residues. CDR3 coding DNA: TGTGCCAGCAGCCAAGTTATAGCGGGGGGGTTCAATGAGCAGTTCTTC. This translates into CASSQVIAGGFNEQFF.

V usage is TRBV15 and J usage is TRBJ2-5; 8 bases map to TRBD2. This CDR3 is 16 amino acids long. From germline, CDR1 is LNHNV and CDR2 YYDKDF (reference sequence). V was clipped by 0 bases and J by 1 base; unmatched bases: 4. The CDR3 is CATSREASGGQETQYF. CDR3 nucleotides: TGTGCCACCAGCAGAGAAGCGAGCGGGGGCCAAGAGACCCAGTACTTC.

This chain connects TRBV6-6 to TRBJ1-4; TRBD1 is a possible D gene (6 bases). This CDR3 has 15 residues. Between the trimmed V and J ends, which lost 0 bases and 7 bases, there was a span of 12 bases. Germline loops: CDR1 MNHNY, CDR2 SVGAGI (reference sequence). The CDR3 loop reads CASSYSSQGREKLFF. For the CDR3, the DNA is TGTGCCAGCAGTTACTCGTCCCAGGGGCGTGAAAAACTGTTTTTT.

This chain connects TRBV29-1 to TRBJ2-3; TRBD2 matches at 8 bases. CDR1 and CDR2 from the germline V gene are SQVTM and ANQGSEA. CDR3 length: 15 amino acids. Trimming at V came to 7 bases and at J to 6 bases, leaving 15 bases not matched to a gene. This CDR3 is CSARPTGGLRDTQYF. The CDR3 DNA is TGCAGCGCCCGGCCGACGGGGGGGCTCAGGGATACGCAGTATTTT.

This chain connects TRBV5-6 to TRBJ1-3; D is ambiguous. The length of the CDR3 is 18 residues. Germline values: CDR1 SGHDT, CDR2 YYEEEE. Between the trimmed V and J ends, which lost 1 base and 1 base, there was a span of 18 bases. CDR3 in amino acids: CASSLMWSGERSGNTIYF. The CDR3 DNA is TGTGCCAGCAGCTTGATGTGGAGTGGGGAGAGGTCTGGAAACACCATATATTTT.

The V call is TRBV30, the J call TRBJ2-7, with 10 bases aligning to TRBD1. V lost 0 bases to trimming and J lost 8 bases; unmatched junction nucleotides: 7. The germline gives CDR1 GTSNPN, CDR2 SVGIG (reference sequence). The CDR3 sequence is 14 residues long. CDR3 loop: CAWSVGDRGNKQYF. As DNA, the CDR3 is TGTGCCTGGAGTGTAGGGGACAGGGGTAATAAGCAGTACTTC.

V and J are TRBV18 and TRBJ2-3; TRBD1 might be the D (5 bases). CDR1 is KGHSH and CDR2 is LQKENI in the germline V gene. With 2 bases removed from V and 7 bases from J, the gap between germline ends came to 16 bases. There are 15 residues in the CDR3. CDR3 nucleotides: TGTGCCAGCTCACCAGTTCAGGGTTTTATGAATACGCAGTATTTT. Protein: CASSPVQGFMNTQYF.